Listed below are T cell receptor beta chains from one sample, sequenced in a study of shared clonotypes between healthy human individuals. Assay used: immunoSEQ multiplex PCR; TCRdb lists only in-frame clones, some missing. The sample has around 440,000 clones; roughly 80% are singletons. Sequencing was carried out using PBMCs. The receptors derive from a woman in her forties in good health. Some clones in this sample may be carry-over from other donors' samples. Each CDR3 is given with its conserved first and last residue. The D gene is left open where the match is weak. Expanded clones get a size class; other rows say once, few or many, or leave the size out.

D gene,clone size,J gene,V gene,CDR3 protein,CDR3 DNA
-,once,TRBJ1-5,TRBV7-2,CASSLAVNQPQHF,TGTGCCAGCAGCTTAGCGGTAAATCAGCCCCAGCATTTT
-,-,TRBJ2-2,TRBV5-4,CASSSPEIGTGELFF,TGTGCCAGCAGCTCCCCGGAGATCGGCACCGGGGAGCTGTTTTTT
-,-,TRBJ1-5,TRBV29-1,CSVGGRLGQPQHF,TGCAGCGTTGGGGGGCGCCTAGGTCAGCCCCAGCATTTT
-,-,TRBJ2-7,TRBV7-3,CASSSTGGNEQYF,TGTGCCAGCAGCTCAACGGGGGGCAACGAGCAGTACTTC
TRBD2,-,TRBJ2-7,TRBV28,CASSTVGGGRNEQYF,TGTGCCAGCAGCACCGTTGGGGGGGGGAGAAACGAGCAGTACTTC
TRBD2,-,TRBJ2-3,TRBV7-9,CASSLAGRGADTQYF,TGTGCCAGCAGCTTAGCAGGGCGGGGGGCAGATACGCAGTATTTT
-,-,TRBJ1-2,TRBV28,CASSLNTRVYGYTF,TGTGCCAGCAGTTTAAATACTCGGGTTTACGGCTACACCTTC
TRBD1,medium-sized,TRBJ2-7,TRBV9,CASSVGGGGEQYF,TGTGCCAGCAGCGTAGGAGGGGGCGGCGAGCAGTACTTC
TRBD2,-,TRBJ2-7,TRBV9,CASRLREGYEQYF,TGTGCCAGCAGGTTGCGGGAGGGGTACGAGCAGTACTTC
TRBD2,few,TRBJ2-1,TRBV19,CASSLAGLAYNEQFF,TGTGCCAGTAGCCTAGCGGGGCTAGCCTACAATGAGCAGTTCTTC
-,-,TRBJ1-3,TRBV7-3,CASSLAGSGNTIYF,TGTGCCAGCAGCTTAGCGGGGTCTGGAAACACCATATATTTT
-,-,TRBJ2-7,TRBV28,CASSGNNNPYEQYF,TGTGCCAGCAGTGGGAACAACAACCCCTACGAGCAGTACTTC
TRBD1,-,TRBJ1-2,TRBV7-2,CASSIHRGKDGYTF,TGTGCCAGCAGCATCCACAGGGGGAAGGATGGCTACACCTTC
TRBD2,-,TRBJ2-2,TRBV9,CASSPLSGAGLNTGELFF,TGTGCCAGCAGCCCCCTAAGTGGAGCGGGGTTGAACACCGGGGAGCTGTTTTTT
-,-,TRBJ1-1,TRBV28,CASRKQGGHTEAFF,TGTGCCAGCAGAAAACAGGGCGGGCACACTGAAGCTTTCTTT
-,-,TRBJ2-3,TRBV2,CASSRRDSLGYF,TGTGCCAGCAGTCGAAGGGACTCCCTAGGGTATTTT
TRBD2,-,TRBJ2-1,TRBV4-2,CASRTGLAGDRVRNEQFF,TGTGCCAGCAGAACCGGACTAGCGGGAGACAGGGTACGCAATGAGCAGTTCTTC
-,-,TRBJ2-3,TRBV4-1,CASSLGPNTDTQYF,TGCGCCAGCAGCCTGGGACCAAACACAGATACGCAGTATTTT
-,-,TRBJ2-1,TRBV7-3,CASGGSSYNEQFF,TGTGCCAGCGGGGGGAGCTCCTACAATGAGCAGTTCTTC
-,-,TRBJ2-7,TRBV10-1,CARLLDYEQYF,TGCGCCAGGCTCCTTGACTACGAGCAGTACTTC
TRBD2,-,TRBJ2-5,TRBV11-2,CASSTLAVAQETQYF,TGTGCCAGCAGCACCCTAGCGGTAGCCCAAGAGACCCAGTACTTC
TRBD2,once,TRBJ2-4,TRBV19,CASSISGPRNIQYF,TGTGCCAGTAGTATTAGCGGGCCGCGAAACATTCAGTACTTC
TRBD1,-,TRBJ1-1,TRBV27,CASSRGDPGTEALF,TGTGCCAGCAGCAGGGGGGACCCTGGGACTGAAGCTCTCTTT
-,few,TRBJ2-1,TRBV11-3,CASSLARPWTGISYNEQFF,TGTGCCAGCAGCTTAGCCCGACCCTGGACGGGGATCTCCTACAATGAGCAGTTCTTC
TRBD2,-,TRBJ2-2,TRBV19,CASGGGSGSLGTGELFF,TGTGCCAGTGGGGGTGGTAGCGGGAGTCTCGGCACCGGGGAGCTGTTTTTT
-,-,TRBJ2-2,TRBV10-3,CAISAVLSPGGELFF,TGTGCCATCAGTGCGGTCCTCAGTCCCGGCGGGGAGCTGTTTTTT
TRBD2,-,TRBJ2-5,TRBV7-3,CASSLMAGEGETQYF,TGTGCCAGCAGCTTAATGGCGGGAGAAGGGGAGACCCAGTACTTC
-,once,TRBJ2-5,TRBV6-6,CASSYSGPRQETQYF,TGTGCCAGCAGTTACTCGGGACCGAGACAAGAGACCCAGTACTTC
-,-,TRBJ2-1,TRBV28,CASSLVSGTYNEQFF,TGTGCCAGCAGTTTAGTCTCGGGAACCTACAATGAGCAGTTCTTC
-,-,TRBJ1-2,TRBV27,CASSLAGGGSYGYTF,TGTGCCAGCAGCCTTGCCGGCGGGGGTAGCTATGGCTACACCTTC
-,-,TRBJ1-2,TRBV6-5,CASSSEWGVGYTF,TGTGCCAGCAGTTCCGAGTGGGGGGTAGGCTACACCTTC
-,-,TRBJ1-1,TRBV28,CASSTPGGNTEAFF,TGTGCCAGCAGCACCCCGGGGGGGAACACTGAAGCTTTCTTT
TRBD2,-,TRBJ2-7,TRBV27,CASSFWTSGNGEQYF,TGTGCCAGCAGTTTTTGGACTAGCGGGAATGGGGAGCAGTACTTC
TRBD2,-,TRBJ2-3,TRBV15,CATSRDLASGRGGADTQYF,TGTGCCACCAGCAGAGATCTGGCTAGCGGGAGAGGGGGGGCAGATACGCAGTATTTT
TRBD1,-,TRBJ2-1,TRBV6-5,CASSKTGIYNEQFF,TGTGCCAGCAGCAAGACAGGGATCTACAATGAGCAGTTCTTC
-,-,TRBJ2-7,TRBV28,CASSFLPHSYEQYF,TGTGCCAGCAGTTTTCTTCCCCATAGCTACGAGCAGTACTTC
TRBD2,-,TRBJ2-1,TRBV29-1,CSVASSGRDNEQFF,TGCAGCGTTGCCTCTAGCGGGAGGGACAATGAGCAGTTCTTC
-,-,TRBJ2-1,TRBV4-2,CASRGVSASYNEQFF,TGTGCCAGCAGGGGGGTATCGGCGTCCTACAATGAGCAGTTCTTC
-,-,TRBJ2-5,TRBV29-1,CSAPQQGGETQYF,TGCAGCGCCCCCCAACAGGGAGGGGAGACCCAGTACTTC
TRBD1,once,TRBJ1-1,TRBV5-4,CASTSGGGKLNTEAFF,TGTGCCAGCACCTCAGGGGGGGGCAAACTAAACACTGAAGCTTTCTTT